What follows are 26 T cell receptor beta chains derived from one specimen sequenced in a study of metastatic and nonmetastatic thyroid tumors (dated by TCRdb to between 2020 and 2021). The library was prepared using PCR. Sequencing instrument: Illumina HiSeq 4000. The public reads were reprocessed in TCRdb via fastp at Q25 and MiXCR, keeping in-frame beta chains. The sample table holds tens of thousands of clones, of which roughly 20% were seen once. The ten top clones hold roughly 4.4% of the sample. No treatment had been received by any patient before thyroid surgery. The sequenced material came from adjacent normal tissue. The receptors stem from a female donor with papillary thyroid cancer or a benign thyroid nodule (not recorded which). Some clones in this sample may be carry-over from other donors' samples.

J is TRBJ2-3 and V is TRBV27, with 7 bases identical to TRBD1. Trimming took 7 bases from V and 0 from J; bases not matched to a gene: 7. The CDR3 is made up of 15 amino acids. Germline CDR1 is MNHEY and CDR2 is SMNVEV (reference sequence). CDR3 amino acids: CASTMDRTSTDTQYF. The CDR3 region has the DNA TGTGCCAGCACCATGGACAGGACTAGCACAGATACGCAGTATTTT.

The rearrangement joins TRBV6-2 or TRBV6-3 to TRBJ2-7; 11 bases agree with TRBD1. Germline values: CDR1 MNHEY, CDR2 SVGEGT. Trimming took 8 bases from V and 3 from J; bases not matched to a gene: 18. The CDR3 length is 18 residues. The CDR3 loop reads CASGPGQGVAVSFYEQYF. As DNA, the CDR3 is TGTGCCAGCGGCCCGGGACAGGGGGTAGCGGTATCATTCTACGAGCAGTACTTC.

In regard to this clone: One base away lies a much larger clone, so this may be a sequencing read error. V usage is TRBV6-1 and J usage is TRBJ2-1; D ambiguous. This CDR3 has 13 residues. CDR1 is MNHNS, CDR2 SASEGT, per germline. The CDR3 loop is CSSSWTARNERFF. The DNA for the CDR3 is TGTTCCAGTTCATGGACCGCGAGAAATGAGCGGTTCTTC.

The chain joins TRBV28 to TRBJ2-3, with TRBD2 matching over 7 bases. Germline lookup yields CDR1 MDHEN and CDR2 SYDVKM. Unmatched junction bases numbered 7, after V lost 7 bases and J lost 0 bases. This CDR3 has 15 residues. CDR3 region: CASIFSGSSTDTQYF. In DNA form, the CDR3 reads TGTGCCAGCATCTTTAGCGGGTCTAGCACAGATACGCAGTATTTT.

This clone showed up many times. The J gene is TRBJ2-5, the V gene TRBV4-1; TRBD2 matches at 10 bases. The junction had 15 bases not matched to a gene; V was cut back by 3 bases and J by 2 bases. The CDR3 is 19 residues long. Germline CDR1 is MGHRA and CDR2 is YSYEKL. The DNA of the CDR3 is TGCGCCAGCAGCCATCCGCCGGGACGACTAGCGGGCAATCAAGAGACCCAGTACTTC. It codes for CASSHPPGRLAGNQETQYF.

This clone is termed medium-sized. This chain uses TRBV20-1 with TRBJ2-7; 7 bases are shared with TRBD1. The CDR3 is made up of 13 amino acids. Trimming cost V 0 bases and J 4 bases; bases outside gene matches: 3. Per germline, CDR1 DFQATT and CDR2 SNEGSKA (reference sequence). The CDR3 loop reads CSARDHRGYEQYF. The DNA of the CDR3 is TGCAGTGCTAGAGATCACAGGGGTTACGAGCAGTACTTC.

This clone was observed a handful of times. One junction end disagrees with the germline gene, perhaps due to a read error. The V and J genes are TRBV20-1 and TRBJ2-2; 9 bases match TRBD2. The CDR3 is made up of 15 amino acids. The germline gives CDR1 DFQATT, CDR2 SNEGSKA (reference sequence). The CDR3 DNA follows: TGCAGTGCTAGCCAACCAGCGGGAGGCACCGTGGAGCTGTTTTTT. It yields the protein CSASQPAGGTVELFF.

V gene TRBV19 combines with J gene TRBJ1-4, with TRBD1 identical over 7 bases. V trimming: 7 bases; J trimming: 7 bases; junction bases outside the gene matches: 12. The V gene's germline CDR1 is LNHDA and CDR2 SQIVND (reference sequence). The CDR3 contains 15 residues. This CDR3 reads CASIIRAGTAEKLFF. The CDR3 DNA sequence: TGTGCCAGTATTATTAGGGCCGGGACAGCTGAAAAACTGTTTTTT.

By share, this clone counts as medium-sized. This chain joins TRBV20-1 and TRBJ2-7; 10 nucleotides agree with TRBD2. This CDR3 comprises 13 residues. Germline values: CDR1 DFQATT, CDR2 SNEGSKA (reference sequence). Trimming at V came to 6 bases and at J to 4 bases, leaving 6 bases not matched to a gene. The CDR3 region has the DNA TGCAGTGCCCAGCGGGAGGGCCGTTACGAGCAGTACTTC. Its protein product is CSAQREGRYEQYF.

Many counts were recorded for this clone. This rearrangement joins TRBV7-9 to TRBJ1-1, with 10 bases fitting TRBD1. Germline-derived CDR1 and CDR2 are SEHNR and FQNEAQ (reference sequence). V was clipped by 5 bases and J by 4 bases; unmatched bases: 4. The CDR3 extends over 14 amino acids. CDR3 DNA: TGTGCCAGCAGCCCCCGGGACAGGGGCACTGAAGCTTTCTTT. Translated: CASSPRDRGTEAFF.

The table lists this clone with many counts. The chain is built from TRBV4-1 and TRBJ1-2; D is unresolved. The germline gives CDR1 MGHRA, CDR2 YSYEKL. V was cut by 2 bases and J by 0 bases, with 10 bases left in between. The CDR3 sequence is 15 residues long. DNA for the CDR3: TGCGCCAGCAGCCAACCCCGGGCCACTAACTATGGCTACACCTTC. It specifies CASSQPRATNYGYTF.

This clone was counted at least ten times. This rearrangement joins TRBV20-1 to TRBJ2-5; D is undetermined. Germline V gives CDR1 DFQATT, CDR2 SNEGSKA (reference sequence). The V gene lost 6 bases and the J gene lost 0 bases, with 11 bases spanning the gap. The CDR3 has 13 residues. In nucleotides, the CDR3 is TGCAGTGCCGAAGTAGGGTACCAAGAGACCCAGTACTTC. Protein: CSAEVGYQETQYF.

This clone was detected only a few times. The chain carries TRBV12-3 or TRBV12-4 and TRBJ1-2; tentative D call: TRBD1 (6 bases). V lost 5 bases to trimming and J lost 3 bases, with 16 bases between them. This CDR3 has 15 residues. This chain's CDR3 is CASSRDMGSHYGYTF. As DNA, the CDR3 is TGTGCCAGCAGTCGGGACATGGGGTCGCACTATGGCTACACCTTC.

This clone has only a few counts. The chain recombines TRBV6-1 with TRBJ2-2; 9 bases line up with TRBD1. The ends lost 7 bases at V and 7 bases at J; junction bases unmatched: 7. Germline CDR1 is MNHNS and CDR2 is SASEGT. The CDR3 is 14 residues long. CDR3 loop: CASMRTGAGGELFF. In DNA form, the CDR3 reads TGTGCCAGCATGAGGACAGGGGCAGGCGGGGAGCTGTTTTTT.

Many counts were recorded for this clone. This rearrangement joins TRBV5-1 to TRBJ2-7; unclear D gene. The V gene's germline CDR1 is SGHRS and CDR2 YFSETQ. The CDR3 is 13 residues long. Trimming pared 0 bases from V and 2 bases from J, leaving 6 bases between. CDR3 in amino acids: CASSLGVAYEQYF. The CDR3 nucleotides read TGCGCCAGCAGCTTGGGGGTAGCCTACGAGCAGTACTTC.

This chain connects TRBV20-1 to TRBJ2-2, with D unclear. With 3 bases removed from V and 0 bases from J, the gap between germline ends came to 11 bases. The germline CDR1 and CDR2 sequences are DFQATT and SNEGSKA (reference sequence). The CDR3 covers 15 residues. The CDR3 loop reads CSARRTRTNTGELFF. The CDR3 DNA reads TGCAGTGCTAGGAGGACGCGGACGAACACCGGGGAGCTGTTTTTT.

This clone has at least ten counts. The genes are TRBV7-9 and TRBJ1-1; D ambiguous. V lost 5 bases to trimming and J lost 3 bases, with 10 bases between them. The CDR3 extends over 13 amino acids. Germline CDR1 and CDR2: SEHNR and FQNEAQ (reference sequence). The CDR3 DNA sequence: TGTGCCAGCAGCCTGTCCCAGGACACTGAAGCTTTCTTT. Translating it yields CASSLSQDTEAFF. Full variable domain (rest looked up from reference TRBV7-9 and TRBJ1-1): DTGVSQNPRHKITKRGQNVTFRCDPISEHNRLYWYRQTLGQGPEFLTYFQNEAQLEKSRLLSDRFSAERPKGSFSTLEIQRTEQGDSAMYLCASSLSQDTEAFFGQGTRLTVV.

Notes on this clone: Germline and junction disagree at one end, which may indicate a read error. The V gene is TRBV20-1, the J gene TRBJ2-7, with a weak D call TRBD2 (5 bases). The CDR3 has 15 amino acids. Germline lookup yields CDR1 DFQATT and CDR2 SNEGSKA (reference sequence). The CDR3 DNA is TGCAGTGCACCGGGCGAGAGAGGGCACTCCTACGAGCAGCACTTC. Translating it yields CSAPGERGHSYEQHF.

This clone was found once. This chain uses TRBV12-3 or TRBV12-4 with TRBJ2-7, with 11 bases fitting TRBD2. The CDR3 has 20 residues. V lost 3 bases to trimming and J lost 0 bases; unmatched junction nucleotides: 16. For the CDR3, the DNA is TGTGCCAGCAGTTTCAGCGGGACAGGGAGACTAGCGGGATTCTCCTACGAGCAGTACTTC. Protein sequence: CASSFSGTGRLAGFSYEQYF.

There are many counts of this clone. The gene calls are TRBV20-1 and TRBJ2-1; D is uncertain. V was cut by 0 bases and J by 10 bases, with 7 bases left in between. There are 11 residues in the CDR3. CDR1 is DFQATT and CDR2 is SNEGSKA in the germline V gene (reference sequence). CDR3 DNA: TGCAGTGCTAGAGATTGGGCAGAGCAGTTCTTC. This translates into CSARDWAEQFF.

The rearrangement joins TRBV3-1 to TRBJ2-7, with 12 bases fitting TRBD2. Germline V lookup: CDR1 LGHDT, CDR2 YNNKEL (reference sequence). The CDR3 runs to 16 residues. V gave up 4 bases and J gave up 0 bases; unmatched junction bases: 4. CDR3 nucleotides: TGTGCCAGCAGCCTCCGGACTAGCGGGGTCTCCTACGAGCAGTACTTC. Translating it yields CASSLRTSGVSYEQYF.

There are a few counts of this clone. This chain connects TRBV2 to TRBJ2-7; D gene unclear. Germline loops: CDR1 SNHLY, CDR2 FYNNEI. V was shortened by 6 bases and J by 3 bases, with 12 bases between the two germline ends. CDR3 length: 13 amino acids. The CDR3 DNA reads as TGTGCCAGCAGCTTAGTTGGCAACTACGAGCAGTACTTC. Protein product: CASSLVGNYEQYF. Full variable domain (outside the CDR3, taken from reference TRBV2 and TRBJ2-7): EPEVTQTPSHQVTQMGQEVILRCVPISNHLYFYWYRQILGQKVEFLVSFYNNEISEKSEIFDDQFSVERPDGSNFTLKIRSTKLEDSAMYFCASSLVGNYEQYFGPGTRLTVT.

There are many counts of this clone. The genes are TRBV7-9 and TRBJ2-1; D may be TRBD2 (5 bases). Per the germline V gene, CDR1 is SEHNR and CDR2 is FQNEAQ (reference sequence). The CDR3 is 15 amino acids. V lost 0 bases and J 9 bases, leaving 15 bases between the germline ends. CDR3 nucleotide sequence: TGTGCCAGCAGCTTAGCGCTGGTGGGAGTTGGTGAGCAGTTCTTC. Its protein is CASSLALVGVGEQFF. The variable domain in full, with the rest retrieved from reference TRBV7-9 and TRBJ2-1, is DTGVSQNPRHKITKRGQNVTFRCDPISEHNRLYWYRQTLGQGPEFLTYFQNEAQLEKSRLLSDRFSAERPKGSFSTLEIQRTEQGDSAMYLCASSLALVGVGEQFFGPGTRLTVL.

This clone was seen ten or more times. This chain joins TRBV7-3 and TRBJ2-3; maybe TRBD2 (5 bases). The CDR3 length is 14 residues. Germline assignment: CDR1 SGHTA and CDR2 FQGTGA. With 2 bases removed from V and 2 bases from J, the gap between germline ends came to 8 bases. CDR3 coding DNA: TGTGCCAGCAGCTTAGGACTTTACACAGATACGCAGTATTTT. Translated: CASSLGLYTDTQYF.

This clone occurred a few times. This rearrangement joins TRBV6-1 to TRBJ1-6; no reliable D call. Trimming took off 7 bases at V and 9 bases at J, with 13 bases between the two ends. CDR1 is MNHNS and CDR2 is SASEGT in the germline V gene. This CDR3 has 13 amino acids. CDR3 loop: CASMGTFISPLHF. The DNA for the CDR3 is TGTGCCAGCATGGGTACGTTTATTTCACCCCTCCACTTT.

This clone was seen at least ten times. This CDR3 reads CASSPDSSDGYTF. The CDR3 DNA reads TGTGCCAGCTCACCAGACAGCTCCGATGGCTACACCTTC. The gene calls are TRBV18 and TRBJ1-2; possibly TRBD1 for D (5 bases). The CDR3 length is 13 residues. Trimming removed 2 bases at V and 6 bases at J, with 10 bases between. Germline CDR1 reads KGHSH; CDR2 reads LQKENI.